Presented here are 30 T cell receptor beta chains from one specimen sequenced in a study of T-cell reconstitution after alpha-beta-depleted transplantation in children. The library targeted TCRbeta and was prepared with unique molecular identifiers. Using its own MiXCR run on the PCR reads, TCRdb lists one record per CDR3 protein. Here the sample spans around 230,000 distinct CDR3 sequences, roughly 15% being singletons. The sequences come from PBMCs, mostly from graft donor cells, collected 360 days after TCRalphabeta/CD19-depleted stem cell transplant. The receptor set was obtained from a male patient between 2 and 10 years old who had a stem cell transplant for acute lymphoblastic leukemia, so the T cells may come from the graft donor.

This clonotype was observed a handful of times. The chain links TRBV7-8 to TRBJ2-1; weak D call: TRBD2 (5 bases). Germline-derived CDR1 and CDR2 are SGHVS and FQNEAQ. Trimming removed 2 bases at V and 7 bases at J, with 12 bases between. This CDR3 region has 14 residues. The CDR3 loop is CASSLTGNRNEQFF. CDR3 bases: TGTGCCAGCAGCTTAACGGGAAATCGGAATGAGCAGTTCTTC. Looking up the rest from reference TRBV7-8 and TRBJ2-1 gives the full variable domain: GAGVSQSPRYKVAKRGQDVALRCDPISGHVSLFWYQQALGQGPEFLTYFQNEAQLDKSGLPSDRFFAERPEGSVSTLKIQRTQQEDSAVYLCASSLTGNRNEQFFGPGTRLTVL.

The CDR3 reads CASSPVQEGIEQFF. CDR3 nucleotide sequence: TGTGCCAGCTCACCAGTTCAAGAGGGGATTGAGCAGTTCTTC. The V and J genes are TRBV18 and TRBJ2-1; D possibly uses TRBD1 or TRBD2 (5 bases each). CDR1 and CDR2 (germline): KGHSH, LQKENI. This CDR3 contains 14 residues. V lost 2 bases, J lost 9 bases, and 14 bases lay in between.

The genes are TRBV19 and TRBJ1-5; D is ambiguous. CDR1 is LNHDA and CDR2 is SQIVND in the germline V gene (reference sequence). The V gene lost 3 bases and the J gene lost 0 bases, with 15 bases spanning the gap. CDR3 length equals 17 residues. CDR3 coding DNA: TGTGCCAGTAGTATCCTCGACCGCGGATATAGCAATCAGCCCCAGCATTTT. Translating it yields CASSILDRGYSNQPQHF. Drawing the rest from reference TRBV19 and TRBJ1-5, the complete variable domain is DGGITQSPKYLFRKEGQNVTLSCEQNLNHDAMYWYRQDPGQGLRLIYYSQIVNDFQKGDIAEGYSVSREKKESFPLTVTSAQKNPTAFYLCASSILDRGYSNQPQHFGDGTRLSIL.

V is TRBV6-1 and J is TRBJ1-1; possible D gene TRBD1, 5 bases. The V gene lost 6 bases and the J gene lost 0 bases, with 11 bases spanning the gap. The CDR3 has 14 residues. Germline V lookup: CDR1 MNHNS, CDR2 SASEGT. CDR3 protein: CASRLTELNTEAFF. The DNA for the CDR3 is TGTGCCAGCAGATTGACAGAGCTGAACACTGAAGCTTTCTTT.

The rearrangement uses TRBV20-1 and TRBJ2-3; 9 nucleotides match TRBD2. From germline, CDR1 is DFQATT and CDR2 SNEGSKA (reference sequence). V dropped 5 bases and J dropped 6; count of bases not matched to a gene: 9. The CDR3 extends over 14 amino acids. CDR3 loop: CSADPSGELDTQYF. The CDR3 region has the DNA TGCAGTGCTGATCCTAGCGGGGAACTGGATACGCAGTATTTT.

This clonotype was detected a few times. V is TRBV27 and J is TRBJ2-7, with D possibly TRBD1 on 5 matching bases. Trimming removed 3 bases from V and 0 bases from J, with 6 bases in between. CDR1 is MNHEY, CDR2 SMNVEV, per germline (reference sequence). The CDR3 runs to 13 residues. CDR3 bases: TGTGCCAGCAGTTTCAGGGACTCCTACGAGCAGTACTTC. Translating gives CASSFRDSYEQYF.

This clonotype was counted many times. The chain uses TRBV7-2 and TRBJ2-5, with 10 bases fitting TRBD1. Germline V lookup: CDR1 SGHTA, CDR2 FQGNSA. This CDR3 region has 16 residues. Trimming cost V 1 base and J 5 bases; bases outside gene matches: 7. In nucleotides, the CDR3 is TGTGCCAGCAGCTTAGGTTATCCGGGACAGGGGGAGACCCAGTACTTC. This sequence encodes CASSLGYPGQGETQYF.

The CDR3 nucleotides read TGCGCCAGCAGCCAAGTCGGACAGGTCAATGAGCAGTTCTTC. This sequence encodes CASSQVGQVNEQFF. This sequence joins TRBV4-1 and TRBJ2-1; 7 nucleotides agree with TRBD1. CDR3 length equals 14 residues. Looked up from germline, CDR1 is MGHRA and CDR2 is YSYEKL. J was trimmed by 6 bases and V by 1 base; bases with no gene match: 3.

CDR3 residues: CASSPPSQETQYF. CDR3 bases: TGTGCCAGCTCACCACCCAGCCAAGAGACCCAGTACTTC. The rearrangement links TRBV18 to TRBJ2-5, with D unresolved. CDR3 size: 13 residues. V gave up 0 bases and J gave up 1 base, with 3 bases separating them. The V gene's germline CDR1 is KGHSH and CDR2 LQKENI.

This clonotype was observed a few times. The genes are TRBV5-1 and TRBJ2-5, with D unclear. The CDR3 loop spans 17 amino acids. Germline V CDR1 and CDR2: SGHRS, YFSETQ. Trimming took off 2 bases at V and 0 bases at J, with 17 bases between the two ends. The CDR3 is CASSFKWETVDQETQYF. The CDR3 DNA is TGCGCCAGCAGCTTTAAATGGGAAACAGTAGACCAAGAGACCCAGTACTTC.

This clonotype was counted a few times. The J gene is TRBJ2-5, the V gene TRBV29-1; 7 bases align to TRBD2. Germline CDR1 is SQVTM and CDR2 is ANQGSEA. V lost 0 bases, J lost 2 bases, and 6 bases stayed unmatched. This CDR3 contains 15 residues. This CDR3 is CSVEERRGGQETQYF. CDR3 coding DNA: TGCAGCGTTGAAGAGAGGCGGGGAGGGCAAGAGACCCAGTACTTC.

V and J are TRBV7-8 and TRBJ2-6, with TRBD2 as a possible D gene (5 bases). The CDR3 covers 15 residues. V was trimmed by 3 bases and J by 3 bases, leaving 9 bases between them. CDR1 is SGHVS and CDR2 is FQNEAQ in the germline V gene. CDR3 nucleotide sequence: TGTGCCAGCAGCTTTAAGAGGGTTGGGGCCAACGTCCTGACTTTC. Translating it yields CASSFKRVGANVLTF.

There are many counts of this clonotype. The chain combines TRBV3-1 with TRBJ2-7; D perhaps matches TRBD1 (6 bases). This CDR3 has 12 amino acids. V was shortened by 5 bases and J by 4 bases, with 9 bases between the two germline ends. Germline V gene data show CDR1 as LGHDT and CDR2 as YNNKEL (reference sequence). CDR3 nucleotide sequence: TGTGCCAGCAGCGGAACAGGGTACGAGCAGTACTTC. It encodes CASSGTGYEQYF.

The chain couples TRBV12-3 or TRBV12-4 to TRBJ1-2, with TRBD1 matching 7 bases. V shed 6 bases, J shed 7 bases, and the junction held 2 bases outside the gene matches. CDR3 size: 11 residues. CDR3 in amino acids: CASSDRVGYTF. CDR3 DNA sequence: TGTGCCAGCAGCGACAGGGTTGGCTACACCTTC.

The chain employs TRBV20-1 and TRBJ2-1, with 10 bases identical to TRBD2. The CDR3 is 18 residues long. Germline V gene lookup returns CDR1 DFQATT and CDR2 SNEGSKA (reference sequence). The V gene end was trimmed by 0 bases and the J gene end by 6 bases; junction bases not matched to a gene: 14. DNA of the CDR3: TGCAGTGCTAGAGATTCTGAGCGGGAGGGCCGGAGTTTCAATGAGCAGTTCTTC. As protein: CSARDSEREGRSFNEQFF.

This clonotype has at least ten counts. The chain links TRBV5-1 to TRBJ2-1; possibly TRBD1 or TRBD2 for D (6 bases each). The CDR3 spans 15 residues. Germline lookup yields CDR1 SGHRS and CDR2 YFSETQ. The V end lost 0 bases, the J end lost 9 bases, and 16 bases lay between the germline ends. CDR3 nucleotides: TGCGCCAGCAGCTTGGGGGATAGGGGGGAGAGTGAGCAGTTCTTC. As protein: CASSLGDRGESEQFF.

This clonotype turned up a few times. The DNA of the CDR3 is TGCGCCAGCAGTGAGACGGGAACCCAAGAGACCCAGTACTTC. It encodes CASSETGTQETQYF. The chain is built from TRBV10-1 and TRBJ2-5; tentatively, D is TRBD2 (5 bases). Trimming pared 2 bases from V and 1 base from J, leaving 8 bases between. CDR3 length equals 14 residues. Germline assignment: CDR1 WNHNN and CDR2 SYGVQD (reference sequence).

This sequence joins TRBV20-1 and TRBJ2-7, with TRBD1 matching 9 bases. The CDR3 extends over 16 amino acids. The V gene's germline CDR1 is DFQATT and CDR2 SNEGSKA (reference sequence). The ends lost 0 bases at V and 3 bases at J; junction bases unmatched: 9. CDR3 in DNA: TGCAGTGCTAGAGATCCGAGGGGGGACAGGGTCTACGAGCAGTACTTC. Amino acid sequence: CSARDPRGDRVYEQYF.

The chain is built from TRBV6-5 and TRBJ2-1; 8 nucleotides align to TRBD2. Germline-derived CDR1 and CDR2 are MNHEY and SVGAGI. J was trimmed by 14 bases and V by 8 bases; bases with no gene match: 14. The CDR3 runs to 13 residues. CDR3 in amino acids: CASALLEGSGKFF. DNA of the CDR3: TGTGCCAGCGCCTTACTCGAGGGTAGCGGGAAGTTCTTC.

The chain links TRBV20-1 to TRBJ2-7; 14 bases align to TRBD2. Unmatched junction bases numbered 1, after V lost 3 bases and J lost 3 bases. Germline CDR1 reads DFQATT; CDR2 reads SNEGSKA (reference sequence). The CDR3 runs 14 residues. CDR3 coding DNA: TGCAGTGCTAGGGGGACTAGCGGGGGCTACGAGCAGTACTTC. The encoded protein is CSARGTSGGYEQYF.

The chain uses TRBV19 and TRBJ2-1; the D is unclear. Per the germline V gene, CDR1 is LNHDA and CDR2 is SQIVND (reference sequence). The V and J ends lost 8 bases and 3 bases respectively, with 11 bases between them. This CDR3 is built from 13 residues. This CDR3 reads CASCVLGYNEQFF. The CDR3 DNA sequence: TGTGCCAGTTGTGTCCTGGGCTACAATGAGCAGTTCTTC.

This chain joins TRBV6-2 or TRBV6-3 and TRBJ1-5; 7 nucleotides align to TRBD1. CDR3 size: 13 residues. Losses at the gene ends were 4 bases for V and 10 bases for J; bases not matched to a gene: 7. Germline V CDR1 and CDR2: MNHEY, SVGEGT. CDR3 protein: CASSFYRGQPQHF. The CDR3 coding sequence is TGTGCCAGCAGTTTCTACAGGGGACAACCCCAGCATTTT.

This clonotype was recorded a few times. The CDR3 DNA follows: TGTGCCAGCAGTCTCGGACAGGCTACCGAGCCCCAGCATTTT. Its translation is CASSLGQATEPQHF. The V and J genes are TRBV12-3 or TRBV12-4 and TRBJ1-5; TRBD1 matches at 7 bases. J gave up 8 bases and V 5 bases, and 9 bases lay outside the gene matches. CDR3 size: 14 residues.

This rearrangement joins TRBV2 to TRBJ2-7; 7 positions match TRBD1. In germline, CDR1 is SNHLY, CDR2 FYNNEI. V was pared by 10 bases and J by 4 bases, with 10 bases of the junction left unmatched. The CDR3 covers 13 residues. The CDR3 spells CAIADRVGYEQYF. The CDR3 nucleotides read TGTGCCATCGCTGACAGGGTGGGGTACGAGCAGTACTTC.

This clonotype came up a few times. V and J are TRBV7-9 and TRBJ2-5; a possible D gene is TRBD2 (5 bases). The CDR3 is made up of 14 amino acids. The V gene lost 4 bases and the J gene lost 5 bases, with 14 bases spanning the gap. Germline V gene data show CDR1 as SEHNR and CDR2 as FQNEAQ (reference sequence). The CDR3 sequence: CASSSGILGETQYF. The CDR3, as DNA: TGTGCCAGCAGCTCCGGGATCTTAGGGGAGACCCAGTACTTC.

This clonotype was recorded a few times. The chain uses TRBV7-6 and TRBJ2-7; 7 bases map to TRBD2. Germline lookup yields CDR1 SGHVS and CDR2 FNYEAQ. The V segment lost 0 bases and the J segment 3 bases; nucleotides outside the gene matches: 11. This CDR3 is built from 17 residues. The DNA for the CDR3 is TGTGCCAGCAGCTTAGCGGGGAAAGGCGGGGGATACTACGAGCAGTACTTC. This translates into CASSLAGKGGGYYEQYF.

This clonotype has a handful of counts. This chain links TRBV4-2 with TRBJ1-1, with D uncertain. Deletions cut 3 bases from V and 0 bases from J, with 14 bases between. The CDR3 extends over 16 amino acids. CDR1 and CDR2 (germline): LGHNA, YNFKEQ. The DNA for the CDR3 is TGTGCCAGCAGCCATACGGGGAGAACGATGAACACTGAAGCTTTCTTT. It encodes CASSHTGRTMNTEAFF.

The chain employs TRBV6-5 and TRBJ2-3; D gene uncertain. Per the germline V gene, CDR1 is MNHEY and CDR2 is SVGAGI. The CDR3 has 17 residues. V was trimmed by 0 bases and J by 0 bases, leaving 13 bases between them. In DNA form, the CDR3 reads TGTGCCAGCAGTTACTCGATGTCCAGGACCAGCACAGATACGCAGTATTTT. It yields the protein CASSYSMSRTSTDTQYF.

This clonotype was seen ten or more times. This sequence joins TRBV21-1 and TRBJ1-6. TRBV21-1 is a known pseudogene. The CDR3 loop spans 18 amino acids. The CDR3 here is CASSNGQGRLSVNSPLHF. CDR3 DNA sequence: TGTGCCAGCAGCAATGGGCAGGGCCGACTATCCGTGAATTCACCCCTCCACTTT.

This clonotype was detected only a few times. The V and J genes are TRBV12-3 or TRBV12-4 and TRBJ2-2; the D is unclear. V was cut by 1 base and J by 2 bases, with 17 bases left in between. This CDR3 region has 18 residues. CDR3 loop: CASSLVAPPGFNTGELFF. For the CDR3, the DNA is TGTGCCAGCAGTTTAGTTGCCCCCCCTGGGTTCAACACCGGGGAGCTGTTTTTT.